The subject of this entry is one TCR beta chain. What it binds is unknown. Trimming removed 4 bases from V and 5 bases from J; junction bases left unmatched: 6. The V gene's germline CDR1 is SGHRS and CDR2 YFSETQ. The CDR3 totals 14 residues. This sample is drawn from a study of vaccination effects on CD4 cells after COVID-19. About the research overall: Vaccination of participants consisted of two doses of either the BNT162b2 or mRNA-1273 vaccine.

Clones were read by immunoSEQ multiplex PCR, and TCRdb kept only the in-frame ones, dropping some. The top ten hold roughly 18% of the sample, which has tens of thousands of clones, roughly 70% seen once. Viral peptide pools were used in the ViraFEST assay to expand antigen-specific CD4+ T cells, and sequencing came afterward. A roughly 11-day culture period preceded the isolation of CD4+ T cells. None of these healthy vaccinees had been infected with SARS-CoV-2 before vaccination. At days 3 and 7, half of the medium was exchanged for IL-2 medium. The V call is TRBV5-1, the J call TRBJ2-1; 7 positions match TRBD1. The sequences come from CD4+ T cells from PBMCs cultured with SARS-CoV-2 spike peptides, collected before COVID-19 vaccination. The source of this sequence is a human donor who received a COVID-19 vaccine. The CDR3: CASSSTGTDNEQFF. Here the CDR3 DNA reads TGCGCCAGCAGCAGTACCGGGACAGACAATGAGCAGTTCTTC.